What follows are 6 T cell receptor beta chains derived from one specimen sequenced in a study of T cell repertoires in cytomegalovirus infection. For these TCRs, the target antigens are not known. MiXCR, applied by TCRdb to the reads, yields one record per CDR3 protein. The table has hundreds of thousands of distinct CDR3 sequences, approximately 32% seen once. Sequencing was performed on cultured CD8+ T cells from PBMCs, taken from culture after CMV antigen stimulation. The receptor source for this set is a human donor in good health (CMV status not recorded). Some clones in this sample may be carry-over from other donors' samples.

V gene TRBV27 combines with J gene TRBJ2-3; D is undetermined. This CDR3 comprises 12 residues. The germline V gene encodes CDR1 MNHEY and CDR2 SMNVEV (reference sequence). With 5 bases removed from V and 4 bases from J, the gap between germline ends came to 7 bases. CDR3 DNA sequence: TGTGCCAGCAGTAAGCGCTCAGATACGCAGTATTTT. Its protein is CASSKRSDTQYF.

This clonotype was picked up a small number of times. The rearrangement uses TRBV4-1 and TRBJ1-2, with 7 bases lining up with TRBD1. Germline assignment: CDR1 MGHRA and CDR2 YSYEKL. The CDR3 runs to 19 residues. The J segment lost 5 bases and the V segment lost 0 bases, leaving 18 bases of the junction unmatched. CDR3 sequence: CASSQEEVRTGPLRYGYTF. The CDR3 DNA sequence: TGCGCCAGCAGCCAAGAAGAAGTTAGGACAGGTCCTCTACGGTATGGCTACACCTTC.

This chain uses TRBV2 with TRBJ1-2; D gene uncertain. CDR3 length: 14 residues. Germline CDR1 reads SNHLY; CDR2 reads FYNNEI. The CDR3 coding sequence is TGTGCTCTGTTGGAACCGGCTAAGATCAATGGCTACACCTTC. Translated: CALLEPAKINGYTF.

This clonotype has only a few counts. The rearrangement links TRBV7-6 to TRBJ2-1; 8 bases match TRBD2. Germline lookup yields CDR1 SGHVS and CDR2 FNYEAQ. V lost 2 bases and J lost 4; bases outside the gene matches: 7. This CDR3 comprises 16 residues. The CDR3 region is CASSLKSGGAYNEQFF. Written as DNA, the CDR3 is TGTGCCAGCAGCTTAAAATCGGGAGGGGCGTACAATGAGCAGTTCTTC.

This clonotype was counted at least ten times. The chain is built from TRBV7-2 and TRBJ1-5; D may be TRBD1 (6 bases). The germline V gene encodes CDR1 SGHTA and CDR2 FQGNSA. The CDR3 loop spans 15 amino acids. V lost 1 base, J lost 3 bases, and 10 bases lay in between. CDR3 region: CASSLEQGTNQPQHF. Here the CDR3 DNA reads TGTGCCAGCAGCTTAGAACAGGGCACCAATCAGCCCCAGCATTTT.

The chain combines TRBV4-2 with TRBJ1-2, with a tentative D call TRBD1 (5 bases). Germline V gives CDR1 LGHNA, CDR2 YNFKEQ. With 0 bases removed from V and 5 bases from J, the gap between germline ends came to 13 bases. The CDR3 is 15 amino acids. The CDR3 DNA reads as TGTGCCAGCAGCCAAGATCAGACAGAAGCGTATGGCTACACCTTC. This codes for CASSQDQTEAYGYTF.